This T cell receptor (beta chain) was identified during a study of T cell responses to AZD1222 COVID-19 vaccine. Study-wide results and limits: Spike-specific TCR depth and breadth grew after two AZD1222 doses. Females made up more of the donors, who were largely white British, and clonal diversity may have come out too low.

As regards this clone: Antigen specificity is unknown.

Sequenced by immunoSEQ multiplex PCR; TCRdb stores in-frame clones only, minus some. The table has over 130,000 clones, 85% to 90% seen once. V lost 7 bases and J 2 bases, leaving 11 bases between the germline ends. The CDR3 has 12 amino acids. CDR1 and CDR2 from the germline V gene are SQVTM and ANQGSEA. The origin of this receptor is an adult who received the AZD1222 COVID-19 vaccine. Sequencing was performed on peripheral blood, taken 28 days after the second AZD1222 dose. V and J are TRBV29-1 and TRBJ1-2; D is perhaps TRBD1 (6 bases). For the CDR3, the DNA is TGCAGCGCTGGGCAGGGGAACTATGGCTACACCTTC. It codes for CSAGQGNYGYTF.